This T cell receptor beta chain was sequenced during a study of CD8 T cells in ankylosing spondylitis. V was clipped by 5 bases and J by 3 bases; unmatched bases: 8. The V gene's germline CDR1 is DFQATT and CDR2 SNEGSKA (reference sequence). The CDR3 runs to 14 residues. Study-wide points: Reactive arthritis synovial fluid and blood were previously reported to contain some motif variants. Seemingly characteristic of ankylosing spondylitis blood was a TCR beta motif consisting of under ten highly homologous variants. Clones tied to disease were said to be significantly enriched in matched ankylosing spondylitis synovial fluid.

For TCR beta, libraries came from quantitative 5'-RACE with molecular barcodes. Each CDR3 protein is one row after TCRdb ran MiXCR on the 5' RACE reads. The table shows 180,000 or so distinct CDR3 sequences, with around 10% occurring only once. This clonotype came up many times. The antigen is unknown. The sample taken for sequencing was blood, either unsorted or a sorted T cell fraction (not recorded which). The receptor was isolated from a male donor with ankylosing spondylitis or in good health (not recorded which). The rearrangement uses TRBV20-1 and TRBJ2-7; 9 bases are a match to TRBD1. CDR3 in amino acids: CSAETGGRLYEQYF. The CDR3 DNA reads as TGCAGTGCTGAGACAGGGGGACGACTCTACGAGCAGTACTTC.